A selection of T cell receptor beta chains follows, all from one sample in a study of molecular identifiers for immune sequencing clone quantification. TCRdb independently ran MiXCR on the PCR reads; one entry per CDR3 protein. The data show 70,000 to 95,000 distinct CDR3 sequences, around 17% seen once. The specimen sequenced was naive CD8+ T cells from blood, with Jurkat cell RNA spiked in. These receptors all come from a human donor in good health. Some libraries in this study had Jurkat cell RNA spiked in. Each CDR3 is given with its conserved first and last residue.

V gene,CDR3 length,CDR3 protein
TRBV19,12,CASSRLRHEAFF
TRBV7-2,20,CASSTRGLRTIASGANVLTF
TRBV19,15,CASSILAGVNNEQFF
TRBV12-3/TRBV12-4,15,CASSLGGAQHQPQHF
TRBV10-3,16,CAISELSAKGNTEAFF
TRBV7-9,17,CASSSNAGTVSSYEQYF
TRBV7-4,18,CASSLGRGLAGPIYEQYF
TRBV6-5,14,CASSPGTESYEQYF
TRBV14,15,CASSQDPQGTDTQYF
TRBV7-9,14,CASSVALTRDEQYF
TRBV19,17,CASSSPGQGIRAGELFF
TRBV5-6,15,CASSSSDRFEETQYF
TRBV19,16,CASRTTDRGPSYEQYF
TRBV27,15,CASSLVGAVNNEQFF
TRBV5-1,15,CASSLGQQLGQPQHF
TRBV5-4,16,CASSLSFEAGADTQYF
TRBV20-1,13,CSARDRGDYEQYF
TRBV20-1,15,CSARDYTSLNTEAFF
TRBV11-2,14,CASSGDHSNQPQHF
TRBV5-4,17,CASSLGYSTVGTDTQYF
TRBV15,16,CATSNSPGPGDNEQFF
TRBV2,14,CASRRLAAYNEQYF
TRBV19,15,CASSIGTGVHGELLF
TRBV27,14,CASSFGGTAYEQYF
TRBV27,15,CASSPGPSSGNTIYF
TRBV6-1,15,CASSESGATGETQYF
TRBV28,15,CASSYELTGGHGAFF
TRBV14,13,CASSPLANYEQYF
TRBV4-2,16,CASSQVVGQFEEKLFF
TRBV29-1,16,CSVDASWSVHTDTQYF
TRBV6-2/TRBV6-3,17,CASSFKPTEILNTEAFF
TRBV7-9,13,CATLMGGSYEQYF
TRBV25-1,13,CASSELGTGKLFF
TRBV19,15,CASSPGSRSNQPQHF
TRBV6-5,13,CASSSGGKYEQYF
TRBV27,15,CASSSAGQGIYEQYF
TRBV28,15,CASSPGTVGADTQYF
TRBV6-2/TRBV6-3,15,CASAPGTREGNIQYF
TRBV7-9,16,CASSPSSGGYYNEQFF
TRBV4-3,14,CASSLGRGLDTQYF
TRBV19,13,CASGAGHHNEQYF
TRBV30,14,CAGETGTPSTEAFF
TRBV29-1,15,CSVKGQGINTGELFF
TRBV4-1,14,CASSQDSGAAEAFF
TRBV7-2,17,CASSPTSGRFWSYEQYF
TRBV19,15,CASSIGGRQPGELFF
TRBV6-1,13,CASTWTGAYEQYF
TRBV2,14,CAGQTSGGYNEQFF
TRBV4-3,15,CASSFDREFRAEAFF
TRBV9,15,CASSARQGARDTQYF
TRBV20-1,16,CSARLLAGSVADTQYF
TRBV20-1,14,CSASPQGGFYEQYF